These 25 T cell receptor beta chains were all obtained from the same sample, sequenced in a study of neoadjuvant nivolumab and ipilimumab in lung cancer. The table came from immunoSEQ multiplex PCR; TCRdb's copy has only in-frame clones and leaves some out. Seen here are 44,000 or so clones, approximately 90% observed once, and the top ten hold 3.7%. Source: blood, taken before neoadjuvant nivolumab, alone or with ipilimumab. These receptors all stem from an adult with non-small cell lung cancer. Some clones in this sample may be carry-over from other donors' samples.

The gene calls are TRBV29-1 and TRBJ2-3, with no clear D. This CDR3 contains 12 residues. Trimming took 1 base from V and 0 from J, leaving 2 bases between them. Germline CDR1 and CDR2: SQVTM and ANQGSEA. The CDR3 loop is CSVEGSTDTQYF. CDR3 DNA: TGCAGCGTTGAAGGGAGCACAGATACGCAGTATTTT.

The genes are TRBV7-9 and TRBJ1-3; no firm D call. Germline values: CDR1 SEHNR, CDR2 FQNEAQ (reference sequence). The CDR3 consists of 13 residues. The germline V and J ends were trimmed by 0 bases and 3 bases, with 3 bases remaining between them. CDR3 sequence: CASSLAGGNTIYF. The CDR3 DNA reads as TGTGCCAGCAGCTTAGCAGGTGGAAACACCATATATTTT.

CDR3 bases: TGTGCCAGCAGCCCAGACATCTCCTACGAGCAGTACTTC. It encodes CASSPDISYEQYF. The chain carries TRBV7-9 and TRBJ2-7; D call uncertain. The CDR3 consists of 13 residues. Germline assignment: CDR1 SEHNR and CDR2 FQNEAQ (reference sequence). V lost 5 bases and J 0 bases, leaving 8 bases between the germline ends.

The gene calls are TRBV9 and TRBJ2-5; TRBD1 might be the D (6 bases). CDR3 length: 16 residues. Germline V gene sequence: CDR1 SGDLS, CDR2 YYNGEE. V lost 4 bases and J 2 bases, leaving 18 bases between the germline ends. CDR3 sequence: CASSLQTGTTQETQYF. CDR3 DNA sequence: TGTGCCAGCAGCCTCCAAACCGGGACAACACAAGAGACCCAGTACTTC.

The J gene is TRBJ1-2, the V gene TRBV5-6; TRBD1 matches 7 bases. V was pared by 0 bases and J by 3 bases, with 2 bases of the junction left unmatched. The CDR3 has 14 residues. Germline V gives CDR1 SGHDT, CDR2 YYEEEE. CDR3 sequence: CASSLDRGDYGYTF. The CDR3 DNA is TGTGCCAGCAGCTTGGACAGGGGCGACTATGGCTACACCTTC.

This sequence joins TRBV18 and TRBJ1-1; no clear D gene. CDR1 is KGHSH, CDR2 LQKENI, per germline. V lost 2 bases to trimming and J lost 1 base, with 8 bases between them. The CDR3 is 14 amino acids. CDR3 protein: CASSPAAQNTEAFF. The CDR3, as DNA: TGTGCCAGCTCACCAGCGGCCCAGAACACTGAAGCTTTCTTT. The full variable domain, in which reference TRBV18 and TRBJ1-1 provide the parts outside the CDR3, is NAGVMQNPRHLVRRRGQEARLRCSPMKGHSHVYWYRQLPEEGLKFMVYLQKENIIDESGMPKERFSAEFPKEGPSILRIQQVVRGDSAAYFCASSPAAQNTEAFFGQGTRLTVV.

This rearrangement joins TRBV5-5 to TRBJ2-5; possible D gene TRBD1, 6 bases. V was shortened by 7 bases and J by 5 bases, with 15 bases between the two germline ends. The CDR3 consists of 13 residues. Germline values: CDR1 SGHKS, CDR2 YYEKEE (reference sequence). DNA of the CDR3: TGTGCCAGCCGCAAGGGGGAAATGGAGACCCAGTACTTC. Translation: CASRKGEMETQYF.

This chain uses TRBV11-2 with TRBJ2-3; 9 bases are a match to TRBD1. Trimming at V came to 5 bases and at J to 5 bases, leaving 11 bases not matched to a gene. The germline gives CDR1 SGHAT, CDR2 FQNNGV. The CDR3 has 16 residues. CDR3 bases: TGTGCCAGCAGCCACCACGGGACAGGGAATAAAGATACGCAGTATTTT. Amino acids: CASSHHGTGNKDTQYF.

The chain uses TRBV5-6 and TRBJ2-7, with a possible D match to TRBD1 (6 bases). In germline, CDR1 is SGHDT, CDR2 YYEEEE. V was trimmed by 1 base and J by 7 bases, leaving 12 bases between them. The CDR3 consists of 13 residues. The CDR3 protein is CASSLPQGREQYF. DNA for the CDR3: TGTGCCAGCAGCTTGCCACAGGGAAGAGAGCAGTACTTC.

This sequence joins TRBV5-6 and TRBJ2-2; 11 positions match TRBD2. The length of the CDR3 is 16 residues. V was pared by 0 bases and J by 5 bases, with 3 bases of the junction left unmatched. CDR1 is SGHDT, CDR2 YYEEEE, per germline. CDR3 nucleotide sequence: TGTGCCAGCAGCTTGGCACTAGCGGGAGATACCGGGGAGCTGTTTTTT. As protein: CASSLALAGDTGELFF.

Only one count was recorded for this clone. The chain joins TRBV11-3 to TRBJ1-6, with a possible D match to TRBD1 (5 bases). The CDR3 spans 12 residues. The V and J ends lost 8 bases and 7 bases respectively, with 9 bases between them. CDR1 and CDR2 from the germline V gene are SGHNT and YENEEA. CDR3: CASGDGNSPLHF. CDR3 coding DNA: TGTGCCAGCGGGGACGGAAATTCACCCCTCCACTTT.

V is TRBV9 and J is TRBJ2-3; 9 bases agree with TRBD2. CDR3 length: 15 amino acids. Germline lookup yields CDR1 SGDLS and CDR2 YYNGEE. V lost 0 bases to trimming and J lost 6 bases; unmatched junction nucleotides: 5. CDR3 DNA sequence: TGTGCCAGCAGCGTAGGAAGCGGGAGGACGGATACGCAGTATTTT. As protein: CASSVGSGRTDTQYF.

The chain joins TRBV19 to TRBJ2-2; D is uncertain. V shed 3 bases and J shed 0 bases, with 11 bases lying between them. There are 16 residues in the CDR3. The germline V gene has CDR1 LNHDA and CDR2 SQIVND (reference sequence). The CDR3 coding sequence is TGTGCCAGTAGTATCGTCGGCGGAGCGAACACCGGGGAGCTGTTTTTT. Translating gives CASSIVGGANTGELFF.

This sequence joins TRBV7-2 and TRBJ2-7; no clear D gene. The CDR3 extends over 15 amino acids. The V end was cut by 2 bases, the J end by 5 bases, with 16 bases between. The germline CDR1 and CDR2 sequences are SGHTA and FQGNSA. The CDR3, as DNA: TGTGCCAGCAGCTTATCTGTTGTCAGTTCCCACGAGCAGTACTTC. Residues: CASSLSVVSSHEQYF.

The table lists this clone with a count of one. V and J are TRBV7-6 and TRBJ2-2, with 8 positions matching TRBD2. Germline V gives CDR1 SGHVS, CDR2 FNYEAQ. J lost 5 bases, V lost 2 bases, and 10 bases had no gene match. This CDR3 has 17 residues. CDR3: CASSLTSSGGGTGELFF. CDR3 in DNA: TGTGCCAGCAGCTTAACGAGCAGCGGGGGAGGGACCGGGGAGCTGTTTTTT.

This chain uses TRBV2 with TRBJ2-7; 11 positions agree with TRBD2. Looked up from germline, CDR1 is SNHLY and CDR2 is FYNNEI. The J segment lost 6 bases and the V segment lost 6 bases, leaving 4 bases of the junction unmatched. This CDR3 is 13 amino acids long. The CDR3 reads CASRGLAGGEQYF. CDR3 DNA sequence: TGTGCCAGCAGAGGACTAGCGGGTGGCGAGCAGTACTTC.

The V gene is TRBV5-4, the J gene TRBJ2-1; TRBD1 matches at 7 bases. The ends lost 0 bases at V and 6 bases at J; junction bases unmatched: 6. CDR3 length: 15 residues. Germline-derived CDR1 and CDR2 are SGHNT and YYREEE (reference sequence). The CDR3 spells CASSLAGGGRNEQFF. The DNA for the CDR3 is TGTGCCAGCAGCTTGGCAGGGGGTGGTCGCAATGAGCAGTTCTTC.

The chain has TRBV5-1 and TRBJ2-1; 7 bases line up with TRBD1. The J segment lost 2 bases and the V segment lost 4 bases, leaving 6 bases of the junction unmatched. Germline CDR1 is SGHRS and CDR2 is YFSETQ. There are 15 residues in the CDR3. CDR3 nucleotides: TGCGCCAGCAGCCAATCGACAGGGCCCTACAATGAGCAGTTCTTC. Translated: CASSQSTGPYNEQFF.

This rearrangement joins TRBV5-4 to TRBJ2-7; 10 bases match TRBD1. The V segment lost 5 bases and the J segment 6 bases; nucleotides outside the gene matches: 5. This CDR3 has 13 amino acids. Germline V lookup: CDR1 SGHNT, CDR2 YYREEE (reference sequence). CDR3 sequence reads: CASSRQGAVEQYF. Written as DNA, the CDR3 is TGTGCCAGCAGTCGACAGGGGGCGGTCGAGCAGTACTTC.

The rearrangement uses TRBV27 and TRBJ2-5; perhaps TRBD2 as D (6 bases). Trimming removed 8 bases at V and 6 bases at J, with 22 bases between. This CDR3 is built from 15 residues. The germline CDR1 and CDR2 sequences are MNHEY and SMNVEV (reference sequence). Here the CDR3 reads CASAGAPGDEKTQYF. The CDR3 DNA reads TGTGCCAGCGCTGGGGCCCCGGGAGACGAAAAGACCCAGTACTTC.

V and J are TRBV19 and TRBJ1-2, with a possible D match to TRBD1 (6 bases). V was trimmed by 8 bases and J by 7 bases, leaving 17 bases between them. Germline lookup yields CDR1 LNHDA and CDR2 SQIVND (reference sequence). This CDR3 spans 13 amino acids. The CDR3 here is CASRPPTGPGYTF. In DNA, the CDR3 is TGTGCCAGTCGACCCCCGACAGGACCTGGCTACACCTTC. Looking up the rest from reference TRBV19 and TRBJ1-2 gives the full variable domain: DGGITQSPKYLFRKEGQNVTLSCEQNLNHDAMYWYRQDPGQGLRLIYYSQIVNDFQKGDIAEGYSVSREKKESFPLTVTSAQKNPTAFYLCASRPPTGPGYTFGSGTRLTVV.

This chain links TRBV5-5 with TRBJ2-7; 7 bases line up with TRBD1. CDR3 size: 13 residues. The J segment lost 6 bases and the V segment lost 0 bases, leaving 3 bases of the junction unmatched. Germline CDR1 is SGHKS and CDR2 is YYEKEE (reference sequence). CDR3 loop: CASSLGAGGEQYF. CDR3 DNA: TGTGCCAGCAGCTTGGGGGCAGGGGGCGAGCAGTACTTC.

The gene calls are TRBV9 and TRBJ2-1; possibly TRBD1 for D (5 bases). The length of the CDR3 is 16 residues. Germline CDR1 is SGDLS and CDR2 is YYNGEE. V was pared by 0 bases and J by 8 bases, with 18 bases between. CDR3 nucleotide sequence: TGTGCCAGCAGCGTAGATGCGACAGCCTTAGAGTATGAGCAGTTCTTC. Translating gives CASSVDATALEYEQFF.

V usage is TRBV11-2 and J usage is TRBJ2-7; 12 bases match TRBD2. The trim removed 2 bases at V and 0 bases at J, leaving 11 bases unmatched. This CDR3 is built from 19 residues. CDR1 and CDR2 (germline): SGHAT, FQNNGV. The CDR3 is CASSLNPSGRAPSSYEQYF. The DNA for the CDR3 is TGTGCCAGCAGCTTAAACCCTAGCGGGAGGGCCCCGAGCTCCTACGAGCAGTACTTC.

The chain is built from TRBV5-1 and TRBJ2-3, with TRBD2 matching 7 bases. The CDR3 length is 15 residues. The J segment lost 2 bases and the V segment lost 2 bases, leaving 5 bases of the junction unmatched. Germline V lookup: CDR1 SGHRS, CDR2 YFSETQ. The CDR3 reads CASSFAGVTTDTQYF. The CDR3 bases are TGCGCCAGCAGCTTTGCGGGAGTTACCACAGATACGCAGTATTTT. The full variable domain, completed using reference TRBV5-1 and TRBJ2-3, is KAGVTQTPRYLIKTRGQQVTLSCSPISGHRSVSWYQQTPGQGLQFLFEYFSETQRNKGNFPGRFSGRQFSNSRSEMNVSTLELGDSALYLCASSFAGVTTDTQYFGPGTRLTVL.